The text below deals with one T cell receptor (beta chain). The sample carries other DNA sequences with the same CDR3. Sequencing was performed with immunoSEQ multiplex PCR; in TCRdb, only in-frame clones are kept and a portion is missing. In the table there are approximately 28,000 clones, 80% to 85% of which are singletons. The record originates from a study of OX40 agonist ivuxolimab in advanced cancers. Deletions cut 8 bases from V and 7 bases from J, with 3 bases between. This CDR3 spans 9 amino acids. Germline V gives CDR1 MNHEY, CDR2 SMNVEV (reference sequence). This sequence originates from an adult with an advanced solid tumor such as melanoma, head and neck, liver or kidney cancer. Sequencing used CD4+ or CD8+ T cells sorted from blood, obtained in a trial of the OX40 agonist ivuxolimab. V is TRBV27 and J is TRBJ1-5; D gene unclear. DNA for the CDR3: TGTGCCAGCGGGCAGCCCCAGCATTTT. As protein: CASGQPQHF.